This TCR beta chain was captured by sequencing in a study of tumor-infiltrating lymphocytes in localized non-small cell lung cancer. Study-level findings and limits: Technical variation could not be separated from intratumor heterogeneity here. T-cell fraction did not differ between immunotypes IM1 and IM2.

Assay used: immunoSEQ multiplex PCR; TCRdb lists only in-frame clones, some missing. The data hold about 5,500 clones, with 81% observed a single time. The length of the CDR3 is 14 residues. With V trimmed by 4 bases and J by 1 base, 4 bases remained unmatched. Germline V CDR1 and CDR2: SGHNT, YYREEE (reference sequence). As concerns this clone: Its antigen is as yet unknown.

The chain employs TRBV5-4 and TRBJ2-5; the match to TRBD1 covers 7 bases. The sequencing sample was made of lung tumor tissue. This clonotype was obtained from a human donor with non-small cell lung cancer. The CDR3 DNA reads TGTGCCAGCAGCACCGGACAGGCCCAAGAGACCCAGTACTTC. It specifies CASSTGQAQETQYF. Full variable domain (rest looked up from reference TRBV5-4 and TRBJ2-5): ETGVTQSPTHLIKTRGQQVTLRCSSQSGHNTVSWYQQALGQGPQFIFQYYREEENGRGNFPPRFSGLQFPNYSSELNVNALELDDSALYLCASSTGQAQETQYFGPGTRLLVL.